A single sample gave rise to the 19 T cell receptor beta chains below, sequenced in a study of T cell changes during pregnancy in multiple sclerosis. Sequencing was performed with immunoSEQ multiplex PCR; in TCRdb, only in-frame clones are kept and a portion is missing. The data contain roughly 48,000 clones, about 88% of them singletons. The input for sequencing was CD4+ T cells from peripheral blood mononuclear cells, taken in the second trimester of pregnancy. The receptors come from a female donor with multiple sclerosis, enrolled in a pregnancy study.

This chain joins TRBV11-2 and TRBJ2-1; 11 bases are shared with TRBD1. Trimming at V came to 5 bases and at J to 5 bases, leaving 5 bases not matched to a gene. The germline gives CDR1 SGHAT, CDR2 FQNNGV. The CDR3 is 15 amino acids. CDR3 sequence: CASSLGTGGHNEQFF. Here the CDR3 DNA reads TGTGCCAGCAGCCTCGGGACAGGGGGTCACAATGAGCAGTTCTTC.

V gene TRBV6-6 combines with J gene TRBJ1-1, with 8 bases that match TRBD1. The V segment lost 6 bases and the J segment 8 bases; nucleotides outside the gene matches: 5. The CDR3 length is 12 residues. In germline, CDR1 is MNHNY, CDR2 SVGAGI (reference sequence). The CDR3 here is CASRSDRAEAFF. The CDR3 nucleotides read TGTGCCAGCAGATCGGACAGGGCAGAAGCTTTCTTT.

The chain has TRBV18 and TRBJ1-1; D might be TRBD1 (6 bases). The length of the CDR3 is 19 residues. The germline CDR1 and CDR2 sequences are KGHSH and LQKENI. Trimming took 0 bases from V and 4 from J, leaving 24 bases between them. CDR3 bases: TGTGCCAGCTCACCACCGGGGTACGACTACAGGGAAGGCGGCACTGAAGCTTTCTTT. Amino acids: CASSPPGYDYREGGTEAFF.

V is TRBV10-3 and J is TRBJ2-1; D possibly corresponds to TRBD1 (6 bases). Germline CDR1 ENHRY, CDR2 SYGVKD. The CDR3 spans 17 residues. V lost 3 bases and J 0 bases, leaving 15 bases between the germline ends. CDR3 DNA: TGTGCCATCAGTGAACGGATAGCAGGGGTCTCCTACAATGAGCAGTTCTTC. It specifies CAISERIAGVSYNEQFF.

The genes are TRBV11-3 and TRBJ2-3; 7 nucleotides align to TRBD2. The trim removed 4 bases at V and 4 bases at J, leaving 17 bases unmatched. Looked up from germline, CDR1 is SGHNT and CDR2 is YENEEA. The CDR3 contains 18 residues. The CDR3 DNA reads as TGTGCCAGCAGCTCCGGGCGAGGCGGGAGAATAGGGGCAGATACGCAGTATTTT. Translation: CASSSGRGGRIGADTQYF.

V gene TRBV5-1 combines with J gene TRBJ1-2; D is ambiguous. V shed 1 base and J shed 0 bases, with 7 bases lying between them. CDR3 length: 14 residues. Germline CDR1 is SGHRS and CDR2 is YFSETQ. The CDR3 nucleotides read TGCGCCAGCAGCTTGAACGGAGCTAACTATGGCTACACCTTC. It encodes CASSLNGANYGYTF.

The chain combines TRBV29-1 with TRBJ2-7; 7 bases fit TRBD1. V lost 4 bases and J lost 3; bases outside the gene matches: 3. Germline CDR1 and CDR2: SQVTM and ANQGSEA. The CDR3 has 12 residues. Here the CDR3 reads CSVVGDSYEQYF. Written as DNA, the CDR3 is TGCAGCGTTGTGGGGGACAGCTACGAGCAGTACTTC.

V usage is TRBV6-4 and J usage is TRBJ1-2, with 8 nucleotides matching TRBD1. The CDR3 contains 14 residues. After removal of 6 bases from V and 7 bases from J, the junction contained 10 bases not matched to a gene. Looked up from germline, CDR1 is MRHNA and CDR2 is SNTAGT. CDR3 protein: CASSPRTGYGGYTF. The CDR3 DNA reads TGTGCCAGCAGCCCAAGGACAGGGTACGGTGGCTACACCTTC.

V and J are TRBV27 and TRBJ2-1, with D possibly matching TRBD1 (5 bases). CDR1 MNHEY and CDR2 SMNVEV come from the germline V gene (reference sequence). V shed 0 bases and J shed 7 bases, with 16 bases lying between them. The CDR3 has 16 amino acids. The CDR3 nucleotides are TGTGCCAGCAGTTTATCGGGGCTTGGGATGGGAAATGAGCAGTTCTTC. Translated: CASSLSGLGMGNEQFF.

The chain joins TRBV28 to TRBJ1-5; 8 nucleotides align to TRBD1. Unmatched junction bases numbered 9, after V lost 5 bases and J lost 6 bases. The CDR3 has 15 amino acids. Germline assignment: CDR1 MDHEN and CDR2 SYDVKM. The CDR3 spells CASSTRTGWAQPQHF. The CDR3 DNA sequence: TGTGCCAGCAGTACCCGGACAGGGTGGGCTCAGCCCCAGCATTTT.

The chain couples TRBV19 to TRBJ2-5; 7 positions agree with TRBD1. The CDR3 runs to 15 residues. V was pared by 6 bases and J by 2 bases, with 9 bases of the junction left unmatched. Per germline, CDR1 LNHDA and CDR2 SQIVND (reference sequence). As DNA, the CDR3 is TGTGCCAGTAGCCCACCTGGGACAGCACAAGAGACCCAGTACTTC. It yields the protein CASSPPGTAQETQYF.

The chain is built from TRBV7-9 and TRBJ1-2, with 9 bases aligning to TRBD1. The V gene's germline CDR1 is SEHNR and CDR2 FQNEAQ (reference sequence). The ends lost 1 base at V and 8 bases at J; junction bases unmatched: 11. CDR3 length equals 16 residues. The CDR3 DNA reads as TGTGCCAGCAGCTTAGTTCCCATGGGACAGGGAGAAGGCTACACCTTC. Protein sequence: CASSLVPMGQGEGYTF. Looking up the rest from reference TRBV7-9 and TRBJ1-2 gives the full variable domain: DTGVSQNPRHKITKRGQNVTFRCDPISEHNRLYWYRQTLGQGPEFLTYFQNEAQLEKSRLLSDRFSAERPKGSFSTLEIQRTEQGDSAMYLCASSLVPMGQGEGYTFGSGTRLTVV.

The chain carries TRBV7-2 and TRBJ2-1; 9 bases are shared with TRBD2. V lost 1 base and J lost 5; bases outside the gene matches: 12. CDR3 length equals 18 residues. The germline gives CDR1 SGHTA, CDR2 FQGNSA. The CDR3 DNA is TGTGCCAGCAGCTTAGGGGGGGGTAGCGGGAGTCGTAACAATGAGCAGTTCTTC. Its protein is CASSLGGGSGSRNNEQFF.

The chain employs TRBV9 and TRBJ1-2; D unclear. V was clipped by 0 bases and J by 0 bases, with 6 bases between them. The V gene's germline CDR1 is SGDLS and CDR2 YYNGEE. The CDR3 spans 14 residues. This CDR3 is CASSVAPSNYGYTF. For the CDR3, the DNA is TGTGCCAGCAGCGTAGCCCCCTCTAACTATGGCTACACCTTC. Looking up the rest from reference TRBV9 and TRBJ1-2 gives the full variable domain: DSGVTQTPKHLITATGQRVTLRCSPRSGDLSVYWYQQSLDQGLQFLIQYYNGEERAKGNILERFSAQQFPDLHSELNLSSLELGDSALYFCASSVAPSNYGYTFGSGTRLTVV.

The rearrangement joins TRBV2 to TRBJ2-2; the D gene is possibly TRBD2 (6 bases). Looked up from germline, CDR1 is SNHLY and CDR2 is FYNNEI. The V end was cut by 7 bases, the J end by 6 bases, with 12 bases between. This CDR3 is built from 13 residues. The CDR3 spells CASIVRESGELFF. CDR3 nucleotides: TGTGCCAGCATAGTCCGGGAGTCCGGGGAGCTGTTTTTT. The complete variable domain, with remaining parts taken from reference TRBV2 and TRBJ2-2, reads EPEVTQTPSHQVTQMGQEVILRCVPISNHLYFYWYRQILGQKVEFLVSFYNNEISEKSEIFDDQFSVERPDGSNFTLKIRSTKLEDSAMYFCASIVRESGELFFGEGSRLTVL.

This clone has only one observation. V is TRBV19 and J is TRBJ2-2; 10 nucleotides line up with TRBD2. Trimming cost V 10 bases and J 6 bases; bases outside gene matches: 8. The CDR3 sequence is 14 residues long. Germline V gene lookup returns CDR1 LNHDA and CDR2 SQIVND (reference sequence). CDR3 in DNA: TGTGCCACCTCTAGCGGGAGCAGGTCCGGGGAGCTGTTTTTT. It codes for CATSSGSRSGELFF.

The rearrangement joins TRBV6-5 to TRBJ2-7; TRBD2 aligns across 13 bases. V lost 10 bases to trimming and J lost 9 bases; unmatched junction nucleotides: 12. Germline CDR1 and CDR2: MNHEY and SVGAGI. This CDR3 is 14 amino acids long. CDR3 DNA sequence: TGTGCCACCCGCACGGGACTAGCGGGAACCAGGCAGTACTTC. Its protein is CATRTGLAGTRQYF.

The rearrangement joins TRBV6-1 to TRBJ2-7; 7 positions agree with TRBD2. Germline CDR1 MNHNS, CDR2 SASEGT. The trim removed 1 base at V and 2 bases at J, leaving 2 bases unmatched. This CDR3 spans 14 amino acids. The CDR3 coding sequence is TGTGCCAGCAGTGAAGTGGGACTAACCTACGAGCAGTACTTC. Translated: CASSEVGLTYEQYF.

This chain uses TRBV7-6 with TRBJ2-5, with D unresolved. The CDR3 consists of 14 residues. The V and J ends lost 1 base and 5 bases respectively, with 11 bases between them. Germline V lookup: CDR1 SGHVS, CDR2 FNYEAQ. The CDR3 here is CASSLGLADETQYF. The CDR3, as DNA: TGTGCCAGCAGCTTAGGTTTAGCAGATGAGACCCAGTACTTC. Full variable domain (remainder filled in from reference TRBV7-6 and TRBJ2-5): GAGVSQSPRYKVTKRGQDVALRCDPISGHVSLYWYRQALGQGPEFLTYFNYEAQQDKSGLPNDRFSAERPEGSISTLTIQRTEQRDSAMYRCASSLGLADETQYFGPGTRLLVL.